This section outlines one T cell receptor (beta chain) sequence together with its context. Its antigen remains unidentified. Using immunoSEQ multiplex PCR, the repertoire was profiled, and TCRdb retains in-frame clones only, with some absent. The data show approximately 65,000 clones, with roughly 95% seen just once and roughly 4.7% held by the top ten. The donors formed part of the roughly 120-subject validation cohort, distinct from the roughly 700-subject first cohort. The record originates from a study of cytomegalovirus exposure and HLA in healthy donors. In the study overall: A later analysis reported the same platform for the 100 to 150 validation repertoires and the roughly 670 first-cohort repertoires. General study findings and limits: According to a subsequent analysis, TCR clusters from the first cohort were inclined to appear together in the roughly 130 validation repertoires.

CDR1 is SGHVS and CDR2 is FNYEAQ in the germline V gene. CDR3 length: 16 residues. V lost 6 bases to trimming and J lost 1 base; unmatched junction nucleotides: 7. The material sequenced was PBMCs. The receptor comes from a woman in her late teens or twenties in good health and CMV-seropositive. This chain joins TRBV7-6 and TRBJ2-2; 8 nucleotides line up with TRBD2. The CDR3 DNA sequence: TGTGCCAGCAGGCCTACTAGCGGAAGGAACACCGGGGAGCTGTTTTTT. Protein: CASRPTSGRNTGELFF. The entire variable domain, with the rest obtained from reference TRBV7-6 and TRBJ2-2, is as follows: GAGVSQSPRYKVTKRGQDVALRCDPISGHVSLYWYRQALGQGPEFLTYFNYEAQQDKSGLPNDRFSAERPEGSISTLTIQRTEQRDSAMYRCASRPTSGRNTGELFFGEGSRLTVL.